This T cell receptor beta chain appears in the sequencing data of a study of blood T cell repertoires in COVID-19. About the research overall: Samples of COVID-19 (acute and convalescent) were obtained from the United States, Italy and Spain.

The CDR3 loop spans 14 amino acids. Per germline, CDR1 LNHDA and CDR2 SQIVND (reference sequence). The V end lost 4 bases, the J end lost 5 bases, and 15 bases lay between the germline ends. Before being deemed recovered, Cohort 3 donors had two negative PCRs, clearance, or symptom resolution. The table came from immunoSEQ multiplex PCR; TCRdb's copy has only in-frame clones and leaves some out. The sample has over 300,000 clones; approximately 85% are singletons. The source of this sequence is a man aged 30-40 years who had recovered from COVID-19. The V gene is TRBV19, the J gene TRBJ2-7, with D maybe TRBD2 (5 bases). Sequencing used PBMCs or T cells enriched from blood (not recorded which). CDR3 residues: CASSKRAARNEQYF. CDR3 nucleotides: TGTGCCAGTAGTAAGCGAGCGGCTCGGAACGAGCAGTACTTC.